Listed below are T cell receptor beta chains from one sample, sequenced in a study of blood T cell repertoires in COVID-19. Clones were read by immunoSEQ multiplex PCR, and TCRdb kept only the in-frame ones, dropping some. Of more than 85,000 clones detected, approximately 84% appear once; the ten largest clones hold about 10%. Sequenced sample: peripheral blood. These receptors were taken from a man aged 35 to 55 with active or convalescent COVID-19. The CDR3 runs from the conserved cysteine through the conserved F or W. Each record gives: V gene, J gene, D gene, clone size, CDR3 DNA, CDR3 protein. D genes are given only for firm matches. The size field is filled for only some rows; it gives once, few, many or a size class.

TRBV11-2,TRBJ1-2,-,-,TGTGCCAGCAGCTTAGTTCCCCGGCAGGGAAGGTATGGCTACACCTTC,CASSLVPRQGRYGYTF
TRBV19,TRBJ1-5,-,-,TGTGCCAGTAATTCGGGGGGGATAGCTCAGCCCCAGCATTTT,CASNSGGIAQPQHF
TRBV6-4,TRBJ2-2,-,-,TGTGCCAGCAGTGACTCCCCCGGGACCGGGGAGCTGTTTTTT,CASSDSPGTGELFF
TRBV9,TRBJ2-3,TRBD2,-,TGTGCCAGCAGCGTAGGGAATAGCGGGGGGGAGTATACGCAGTATTTT,CASSVGNSGGEYTQYF
TRBV5-8,TRBJ2-3,-,-,TGTGCCAGCAGCTCGTTAGGGGGGGGAGCTTCCACAGATACGCAGTATTTT,CASSSLGGGASTDTQYF
TRBV19,TRBJ2-7,-,-,TGTGCCAGCAAGCCTGGTAAGCAGTACTTC,CASKPGKQYF
TRBV29-1,TRBJ1-2,TRBD1,-,TGCAGCGGACTAACAGGGGAGAGGGGCTACACCTTC,CSGLTGERGYTF
TRBV5-8,TRBJ1-2,-,-,TGTGCCAGCAGCTTGTCGCCAACAGCTAACTATGGCTACACCTTC,CASSLSPTANYGYTF
TRBV18,TRBJ1-5,-,-,TGTGCCAGCTCCCTAACAGTAGAAAGCAATCAGCCCCAGCATTTT,CASSLTVESNQPQHF
TRBV15,TRBJ1-1,TRBD1,once,TGTGCCACCAGGACGACAGGGGGCGAAGCTTTCTTT,CATRTTGGEAFF
TRBV25-1,TRBJ1-6,-,-,TGTGCCAGCAGTGATTTAAAGTCTAGCTCCTATAATTCACCCCTCCACTTT,CASSDLKSSSYNSPLHF
TRBV7-9,TRBJ1-2,-,-,TGTGCCAGCAGCTTAGCGAAGGGGGCTAACTATGGCTACACCTTC,CASSLAKGANYGYTF
TRBV5-5,TRBJ1-3,-,-,TGTGCCAGCAGCTTGGAATTGAACAGGGCCGGCGGCTCTGGAAACACCATATATTTT,CASSLELNRAGGSGNTIYF
TRBV7-2,TRBJ1-5,-,once,TGTGCCAGCAGCAAAGCGGACAGAATCAATCAGCCCCAGCATTTT,CASSKADRINQPQHF
TRBV2,TRBJ2-3,TRBD2,-,TGTGCCAGCACGATCTTAGCGGGGGGACTTTCAGATACGCAGTATTTT,CASTILAGGLSDTQYF
TRBV14,TRBJ1-1,-,-,TGTGCCAGCAGCCAAGGGGCTCTTGAAGCTTTCTTT,CASSQGALEAFF
TRBV2,TRBJ1-5,-,-,TGTGCCAGCAGGGGGGAGGTAGGGACCGGTCAGCCCCAGCATTTT,CASRGEVGTGQPQHF
TRBV27,TRBJ1-6,-,-,TGTGCCAGCAGTCCCTGGGGGGGCTATAATTCACCCCTCCACTTT,CASSPWGGYNSPLHF
TRBV3-1/TRBV3-2,TRBJ2-2,-,-,TGTGCCAGCAGCCCCGACTTAAACACCGGGGAGCTGTTTTTT,CASSPDLNTGELFF
TRBV13,TRBJ2-4,-,-,TGTGCCAGCAGCTTAAAACAGGGCAAAAACATTCAGTACTTC,CASSLKQGKNIQYF
TRBV5-1,TRBJ2-3,TRBD2,-,TGCGCCAGCAGCTTGAGACTAGCGGCCACAGATACGCAGTATTTT,CASSLRLAATDTQYF
TRBV7-2,TRBJ1-5,-,-,TGTGCCAGCAGCTTAGACTCGGGGGGCAATCAGCCCCAGCATTTT,CASSLDSGGNQPQHF